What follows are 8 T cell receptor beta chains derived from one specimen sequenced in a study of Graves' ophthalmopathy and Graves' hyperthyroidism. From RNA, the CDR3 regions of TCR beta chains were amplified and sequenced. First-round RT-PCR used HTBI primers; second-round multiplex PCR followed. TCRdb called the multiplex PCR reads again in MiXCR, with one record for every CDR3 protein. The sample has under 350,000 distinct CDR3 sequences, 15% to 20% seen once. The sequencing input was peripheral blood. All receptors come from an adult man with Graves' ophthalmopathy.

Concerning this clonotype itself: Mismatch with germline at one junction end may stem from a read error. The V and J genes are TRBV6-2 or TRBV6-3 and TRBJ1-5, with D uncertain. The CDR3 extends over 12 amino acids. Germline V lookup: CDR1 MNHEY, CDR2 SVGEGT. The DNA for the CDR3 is TGTGCCAGCAGGAGCCAACAACAGCCCCAGCCTTTT. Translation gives CASRSQQQPQPF.

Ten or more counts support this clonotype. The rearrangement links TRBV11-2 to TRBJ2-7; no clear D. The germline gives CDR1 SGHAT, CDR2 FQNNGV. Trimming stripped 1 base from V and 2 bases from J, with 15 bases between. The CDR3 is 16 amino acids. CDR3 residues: CASSLVGGSRTYEQYF. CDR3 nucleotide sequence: TGTGCCAGCAGCTTAGTAGGCGGCAGCCGCACCTACGAGCAGTACTTC.

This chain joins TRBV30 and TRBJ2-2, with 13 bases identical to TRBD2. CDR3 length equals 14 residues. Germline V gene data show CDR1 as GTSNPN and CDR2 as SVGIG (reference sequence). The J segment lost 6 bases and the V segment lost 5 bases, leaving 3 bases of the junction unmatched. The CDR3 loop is CAWRTSGSPGELFF. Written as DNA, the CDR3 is TGTGCCTGGCGGACTAGCGGGAGCCCCGGGGAGCTGTTTTTT.

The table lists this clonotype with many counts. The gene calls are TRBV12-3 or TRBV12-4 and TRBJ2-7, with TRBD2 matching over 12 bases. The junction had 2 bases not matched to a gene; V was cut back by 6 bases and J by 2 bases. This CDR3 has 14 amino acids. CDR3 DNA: TGTGCCAGCAGGACTAGCGGGAGCGCCTACGAGCAGTACTTC. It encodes CASRTSGSAYEQYF.

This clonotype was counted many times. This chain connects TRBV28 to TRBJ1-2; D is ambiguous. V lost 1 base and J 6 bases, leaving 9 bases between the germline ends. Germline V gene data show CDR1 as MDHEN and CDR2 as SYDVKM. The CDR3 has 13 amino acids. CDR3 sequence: CASSLSQEDGYTF. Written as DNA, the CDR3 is TGTGCCAGCAGTTTATCGCAGGAGGATGGCTACACCTTC.

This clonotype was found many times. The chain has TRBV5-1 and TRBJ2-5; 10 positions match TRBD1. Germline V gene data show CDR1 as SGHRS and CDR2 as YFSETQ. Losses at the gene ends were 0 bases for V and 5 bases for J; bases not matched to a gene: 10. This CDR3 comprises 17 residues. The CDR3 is CASSLGFGTGEVETQYF. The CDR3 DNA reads TGCGCCAGCAGCTTGGGTTTTGGGACAGGGGAGGTCGAGACCCAGTACTTC.

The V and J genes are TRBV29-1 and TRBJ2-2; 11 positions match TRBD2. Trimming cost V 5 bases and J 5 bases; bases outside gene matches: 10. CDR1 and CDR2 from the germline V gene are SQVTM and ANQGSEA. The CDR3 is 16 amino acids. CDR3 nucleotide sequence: TGCAGCGTTTCTGTAGCGGGGGGGCTATCAACCGGGGAGCTGTTTTTT. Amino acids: CSVSVAGGLSTGELFF.

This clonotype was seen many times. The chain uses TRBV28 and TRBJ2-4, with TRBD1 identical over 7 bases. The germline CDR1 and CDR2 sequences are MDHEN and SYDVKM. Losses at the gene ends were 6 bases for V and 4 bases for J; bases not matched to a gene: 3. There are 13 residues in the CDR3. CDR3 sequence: CASRRQGKNIQYF. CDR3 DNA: TGTGCCAGCAGGAGACAGGGTAAAAACATTCAGTACTTC.